This T cell receptor (beta chain) was sequenced in a study of T cells in pancreatic ductal adenocarcinoma. Study observations and caveats: Tumor and blood clonality did not differ significantly, about 0.11 versus 0.066. Compared with tumor, blood showed more total productive templates and approximately 8-fold more clonotypes.

CDR1 is MDHEN and CDR2 is SYDVKM in the germline V gene. Trimming cost V 6 bases and J 5 bases; bases outside gene matches: 3. This CDR3 is 12 amino acids long. No neoadjuvant therapy was given to the selected pancreatic ductal adenocarcinoma patients before their surgery. TCRdb's copy holds only in-frame clones and misses some; the assay was immunoSEQ multiplex PCR. The sample records over 100,000 clones, 90% to 95% being singletons. As to this clone: Its antigen is undetermined.

The rearrangement uses TRBV28 and TRBJ1-2; TRBD1 matches 7 bases. Material: PBMCs. This TCR was sampled from a human donor with pancreatic ductal adenocarcinoma. The CDR3 DNA sequence: TGTGCCAGCAGCTGGACAGGTTATGGCTACACCTTC. Protein product: CASSWTGYGYTF.